Below are 15 T cell receptor beta chains sequenced from a single sample in a study of OX40 agonist ivuxolimab in advanced cancers. TCRdb keeps only in-frame clones here, not all; method: immunoSEQ multiplex PCR. There are some 30,000 clones in the sample; roughly 82% occur only once, and roughly 27% lies in the top ten. Material: CD4+ or CD8+ T cells sorted from blood, obtained in a trial of the OX40 agonist ivuxolimab. The receptors were sampled from an adult with an advanced solid tumor such as melanoma, head and neck, liver or kidney cancer.

This chain uses TRBV29-1 with TRBJ2-2; 7 bases match TRBD1. With V trimmed by 6 bases and J by 3 bases, 10 bases remained unmatched. The germline V gene encodes CDR1 SQVTM and CDR2 ANQGSEA. The CDR3 runs to 15 residues. In nucleotides, the CDR3 is TGCAGCGTCCCCGACAGGGACGGCGACACCGGGGAGCTGTTTTTT. It yields the protein CSVPDRDGDTGELFF.

The chain joins TRBV7-9 to TRBJ2-4, with D possibly called TRBD1 or TRBD2 (5 bases each). V was cut by 5 bases and J by 0 bases, with 11 bases left in between. The CDR3 has 15 residues. Germline-derived CDR1 and CDR2 are SEHNR and FQNEAQ (reference sequence). CDR3 sequence (DNA): TGTGCCAGCAGCCCCGGGACCGGAGCCAAAAACATTCAGTACTTC. This codes for CASSPGTGAKNIQYF. Complete variable domain (other parts from reference TRBV7-9 and TRBJ2-4): DTGVSQNPRHKITKRGQNVTFRCDPISEHNRLYWYRQTLGQGPEFLTYFQNEAQLEKSRLLSDRFSAERPKGSFSTLEIQRTEQGDSAMYLCASSPGTGAKNIQYFGAGTRLSVL.

The chain carries TRBV6-4 and TRBJ1-5, with D unresolved. This CDR3 spans 13 amino acids. The V gene lost 2 bases and the J gene lost 6 bases, with 8 bases spanning the gap. CDR1 is MRHNA and CDR2 is SNTAGT in the germline V gene. Written as DNA, the CDR3 is TGTGCCAGCAGTGACCTGGTGGGTCAGCCCCAGCATTTT. It specifies CASSDLVGQPQHF.

This clone was found a few times. V gene TRBV6-1 combines with J gene TRBJ2-6, with 9 nucleotides matching TRBD1. J was trimmed by 4 bases and V by 4 bases; bases with no gene match: 5. The germline gives CDR1 MNHNS, CDR2 SASEGT. The CDR3 spans 16 residues. The CDR3: CASSGGTGTGANVLTF. CDR3 sequence (DNA): TGTGCCAGCAGTGGCGGGACAGGGACCGGGGCCAACGTCCTGACTTTC.

V and J are TRBV7-9 and TRBJ2-7; no firm D call. This CDR3 has 14 residues. Trimming removed 2 bases at V and 1 base at J, with 9 bases between. The germline CDR1 and CDR2 sequences are SEHNR and FQNEAQ (reference sequence). The CDR3 sequence: CASSLSTVSYEQYF. CDR3 nucleotides: TGTGCCAGCAGCTTATCGACGGTTTCCTACGAGCAGTACTTC.

This clone has just one count. The rearrangement uses TRBV11-3 and TRBJ2-7; 8 positions match TRBD1. Trimming took 4 bases from V and 7 from J; bases not matched to a gene: 6. CDR3 length: 13 residues. CDR1 is SGHNT, CDR2 YENEEA, per germline. DNA for the CDR3: TGTGCCAGCAGCTACACAGGGGGTGGGGAGCAGTACTTC. Its protein product is CASSYTGGGEQYF.

The chain combines TRBV18 with TRBJ1-5; TRBD1 agrees at 7 bases. V trimming: 6 bases; J trimming: 3 bases; junction bases outside the gene matches: 5. The CDR3 is 14 residues long. Germline V gene sequence: CDR1 KGHSH, CDR2 LQKENI. CDR3 sequence reads: CASSLTGDNQPQHF. As DNA, the CDR3 is TGTGCCAGCTCCCTCACAGGGGACAATCAGCCCCAGCATTTT. Based on the CDR3 plus reference TRBV18 and TRBJ1-5, the full variable domain is NAGVMQNPRHLVRRRGQEARLRCSPMKGHSHVYWYRQLPEEGLKFMVYLQKENIIDESGMPKERFSAEFPKEGPSILRIQQVVRGDSAAYFCASSLTGDNQPQHFGDGTRLSIL.

The J gene is TRBJ2-7, the V gene TRBV4-1; D perhaps matches TRBD2 (5 bases). The CDR3 covers 15 residues. From germline, CDR1 is MGHRA and CDR2 YSYEKL. V lost 0 bases, J lost 7 bases, and 16 bases lay in between. CDR3 amino acids: CASSQEGSGSREQYF. CDR3 sequence (DNA): TGCGCCAGCAGCCAAGAAGGGAGCGGCTCTAGGGAGCAGTACTTC.

V is TRBV29-1 and J is TRBJ2-1; 8 bases line up with TRBD1. Looked up from germline, CDR1 is SQVTM and CDR2 is ANQGSEA. CDR3 length equals 15 residues. V dropped 6 bases and J dropped 2; count of bases not matched to a gene: 9. The CDR3 DNA sequence: TGCAGCGTGGCGGGACAGGAGAGACCCTACAATGAGCAGTTCTTC. Residues: CSVAGQERPYNEQFF.

This clone has a single count. The rearrangement links TRBV5-1 to TRBJ2-2; TRBD1 agrees at 8 bases. Germline CDR1 is SGHRS and CDR2 is YFSETQ. Trimming cost V 1 base and J 4 bases; bases outside gene matches: 6. The CDR3 has 16 residues. Here the CDR3 reads CASSLRQGATTGELFF. CDR3 DNA sequence: TGCGCCAGCAGCTTGCGGCAGGGGGCGACCACCGGGGAGCTGTTTTTT.

The chain joins TRBV7-9 to TRBJ1-1; 9 nucleotides match TRBD1. The CDR3 length is 16 residues. Germline V CDR1 and CDR2: SEHNR, FQNEAQ (reference sequence). Trimming cost V 5 bases and J 1 base; bases outside gene matches: 8. The CDR3 DNA follows: TGTGCCAGCAGCCGGACAGGGGTCGTGGGGAACACTGAAGCTTTCTTT. Residues: CASSRTGVVGNTEAFF.

The chain has TRBV20-1 and TRBJ2-7; D perhaps matches TRBD1 (6 bases). V lost 7 bases and J lost 5, with 12 bases in between. Germline lookup yields CDR1 DFQATT and CDR2 SNEGSKA (reference sequence). This CDR3 is built from 11 residues. The CDR3 loop is CSGFWGHEQYF. In DNA, the CDR3 is TGCAGTGGATTTTGGGGGCACGAGCAGTACTTC.

This chain uses TRBV6-5 with TRBJ1-4, with D possibly being TRBD1 (5 bases). In germline, CDR1 is MNHEY, CDR2 SVGAGI. This CDR3 is 14 amino acids long. V lost 2 bases and J 8 bases, leaving 12 bases between the germline ends. This CDR3 is CASSYMGVQEKLFF. CDR3 bases: TGTGCCAGCAGTTACATGGGGGTACAGGAAAAACTGTTTTTT.

The chain links TRBV9 to TRBJ2-2; no clear D gene. The CDR3 consists of 13 residues. In germline, CDR1 is SGDLS, CDR2 YYNGEE. V lost 0 bases and J lost 6, with 6 bases in between. CDR3 DNA: TGTGCCAGCAGCGTAGAGACCTCCGGGGAGCTGTTTTTT. Its translation: CASSVETSGELFF.

This clone occurred once. This chain uses TRBV29-1 with TRBJ2-3; D is possibly TRBD1 or TRBD2 (5 bases each). Trimming stripped 1 base from V and 3 bases from J, with 8 bases between. In germline, CDR1 is SQVTM, CDR2 ANQGSEA. The CDR3 runs to 13 residues. The CDR3 reads CSVEGGKTDTQYF. The DNA for the CDR3 is TGCAGCGTTGAAGGGGGGAAAACAGATACGCAGTATTTT.